The 20 T cell receptor beta chains given below trace back to one sample, sequenced in a study of STAT5B mutations in CD4+ large granular lymphocyte leukemia. Clones were read by immunoSEQ multiplex PCR, and TCRdb kept only the in-frame ones, dropping some. The sample has about 33,000 clones; 87% are singletons. Sequences were obtained from CD4+ T cells from blood buffy coats. Receptors originate from a human donor in good health.

This clone was found once. This rearrangement joins TRBV5-1 to TRBJ2-7; 8 bases agree with TRBD1. This CDR3 is 15 amino acids long. The germline V gene encodes CDR1 SGHRS and CDR2 YFSETQ. Trimming removed 0 bases from V and 3 bases from J; junction bases left unmatched: 5. CDR3 in amino acids: CASSLGGTGFYEQYF. CDR3 DNA sequence: TGCGCCAGCAGCTTGGGGGGGACAGGTTTCTACGAGCAGTACTTC.

This clone was seen a single time. This rearrangement joins TRBV4-3 to TRBJ2-7; 7 bases are a match to TRBD2. Germline CDR1 is LGHNA and CDR2 is YSLEER. CDR3 length: 15 residues. V lost 4 bases to trimming and J lost 5 bases; unmatched junction nucleotides: 11. The CDR3 DNA follows: TGCGCCAGCAGCCCGGGGGAGGGGCAGATCCACGAGCAGTACTTC. Translation: CASSPGEGQIHEQYF.

The chain has TRBV5-4 and TRBJ1-3, with D possibly TRBD1 on 5 matching bases. V gave up 0 bases and J gave up 0 bases, with 10 bases separating them. The CDR3 has 16 residues. CDR1 and CDR2 from the germline V gene are SGHNT and YYREEE (reference sequence). For the CDR3, the DNA is TGTGCCAGCAGCTTGGCCGACAGTCTCTCTGGAAACACCATATATTTT. Protein product: CASSLADSLSGNTIYF.

The chain combines TRBV25-1 with TRBJ2-5; D remains ambiguous. The CDR3 length is 15 residues. V dropped 4 bases and J dropped 2 bases, with 14 bases sitting between them. Germline assignment: CDR1 MGHDK and CDR2 SYGVNS. The CDR3 sequence is CASSVPTEFQETQYF. In nucleotides, the CDR3 is TGTGCCAGCAGTGTCCCGACGGAATTTCAAGAGACCCAGTACTTC.

Here the CDR3 DNA reads TGCGCCAGCAGCTTGGGGGGCTCCGAGCAGTACTTC. It translates to CASSLGGSEQYF. The chain is built from TRBV5-1 and TRBJ2-7, with a possible D match to TRBD1 (5 bases). Trimming pared 0 bases from V and 6 bases from J, leaving 7 bases between. This CDR3 spans 12 amino acids. Germline lookup yields CDR1 SGHRS and CDR2 YFSETQ.

The chain links TRBV4-1 to TRBJ1-3; D perhaps matches TRBD1 (6 bases). This CDR3 has 15 amino acids. The V gene lost 3 bases and the J gene lost 2 bases, with 11 bases spanning the gap. From germline, CDR1 is MGHRA and CDR2 YSYEKL. The CDR3 spells CASSQAGVTGNTIYF. In DNA, the CDR3 is TGCGCCAGCAGCCAGGCAGGGGTGACTGGAAACACCATATATTTT.

The J gene is TRBJ2-1, the V gene TRBV27; D unresolved. The V gene lost 5 bases and the J gene lost 4 bases, with 15 bases spanning the gap. CDR3 size: 15 residues. The germline V gene encodes CDR1 MNHEY and CDR2 SMNVEV (reference sequence). The CDR3 protein is CASSPDGSPYNEQFF. CDR3 coding DNA: TGTGCCAGCAGTCCCGACGGAAGCCCTTACAATGAGCAGTTCTTC.

The chain uses TRBV9 and TRBJ1-1; no reliable D call. Trimming shortened V by 0 bases and J by 2 bases, and 5 bases separated the two germline ends. The CDR3 is 13 residues long. CDR1 is SGDLS, CDR2 YYNGEE, per germline. This CDR3 is CASSVALNTEAFF. The CDR3 DNA reads TGTGCCAGCAGCGTAGCCCTTAACACTGAAGCTTTCTTT.

The chain couples TRBV4-3 to TRBJ2-2, with D tentatively TRBD1 (6 bases). Germline lookup yields CDR1 LGHNA and CDR2 YSLEER. Trimming shortened V by 1 base and J by 4 bases, and 10 bases separated the two germline ends. This CDR3 is 15 amino acids long. The CDR3 is CASSQVTRGTGELFF. The CDR3 DNA follows: TGCGCCAGCAGCCAAGTCACCAGGGGCACCGGGGAGCTGTTTTTT.

The chain combines TRBV19 with TRBJ1-5; a weak D match, TRBD1 (5 bases). Trimming left V 8 bases short and J 7 bases short, with 15 bases between. Germline V CDR1 and CDR2: LNHDA, SQIVND (reference sequence). The CDR3 length is 13 residues. CDR3 in amino acids: CASGTGLPQPQHF. As DNA, the CDR3 is TGTGCCAGTGGGACCGGCCTCCCCCAGCCCCAGCATTTT.

The chain recombines TRBV5-1 with TRBJ2-1; 8 bases align to TRBD2. Germline V gives CDR1 SGHRS, CDR2 YFSETQ. After removal of 4 bases from V and 7 bases from J, the junction contained 7 bases not matched to a gene. This CDR3 contains 14 residues. CDR3 amino acids: CASSERTGGNEQFF. CDR3 nucleotide sequence: TGCGCCAGCAGCGAACGGACGGGGGGGAATGAGCAGTTCTTC.

The chain employs TRBV29-1 and TRBJ1-2; the D gene is possibly TRBD1 (6 bases). Germline V gene lookup returns CDR1 SQVTM and CDR2 ANQGSEA. The CDR3 totals 14 residues. Trimming took off 7 bases at V and 6 bases at J, with 21 bases between the two ends. The CDR3 nucleotides read TGCAGCGCGACACAGGGAATGAGGAAGGATGGCTACACCTTC. Translation: CSATQGMRKDGYTF.

This clone was seen more than once but under ten times. The rearrangement links TRBV28 to TRBJ1-5; D gene unclear. Between the trimmed V and J ends, which lost 6 bases and 4 bases, there was a span of 13 bases. Per germline, CDR1 MDHEN and CDR2 SYDVKM. The CDR3 contains 14 residues. DNA of the CDR3: TGTGCCAGCAGCGCAGTTAACAGTAATCAGCCCCAGCATTTT. Encoded protein: CASSAVNSNQPQHF.

The chain recombines TRBV23-1 with TRBJ2-4, with D possibly TRBD2 on 5 matching bases. TRBV23-1 is an ORF, with its function uncertain. The ends were cut back, 3 bases at V and 1 base at J, with 16 bases in the middle. This CDR3 spans 17 amino acids. CDR3 DNA: TGCGCCAGCAGTCACGGACCACCGGGGTCGGCCAAAAACATTCAGTACTTC. It encodes CASSHGPPGSAKNIQYF.

This rearrangement joins TRBV5-1 to TRBJ1-1; D is perhaps TRBD1 (6 bases). This CDR3 has 16 residues. In germline, CDR1 is SGHRS, CDR2 YFSETQ. Trimming took 1 base from V and 1 from J, leaving 14 bases between them. CDR3 amino acids: CASSLSGGFENTEAFF. CDR3 DNA: TGCGCCAGCAGCTTGAGCGGGGGCTTTGAGAACACTGAAGCTTTCTTT. Variable domain in full (rest from reference TRBV5-1 and TRBJ1-1): KAGVTQTPRYLIKTRGQQVTLSCSPISGHRSVSWYQQTPGQGLQFLFEYFSETQRNKGNFPGRFSGRQFSNSRSEMNVSTLELGDSALYLCASSLSGGFENTEAFFGQGTRLTVV.

The chain carries TRBV27 and TRBJ2-4; tentative D call: TRBD2 (6 bases). This CDR3 has 13 amino acids. CDR1 MNHEY and CDR2 SMNVEV come from the germline V gene (reference sequence). V was clipped by 8 bases and J by 0 bases, with 8 bases between them. CDR3 amino acids: CASPGRAKNIQYF. Here the CDR3 DNA reads TGTGCCAGCCCCGGGAGAGCCAAAAACATTCAGTACTTC.

The chain joins TRBV11-3 to TRBJ2-2; D unclear. The V end lost 1 base, the J end lost 6 bases, and 3 bases lay between the germline ends. The germline gives CDR1 SGHNT, CDR2 YENEEA. The CDR3 totals 12 residues. The CDR3 is CASSLGAGELFF. In nucleotides, the CDR3 is TGTGCCAGCAGCTTAGGCGCCGGGGAGCTGTTTTTT.

V and J are TRBV19 and TRBJ1-5, with D unclear. Trimming cost V 0 bases and J 8 bases, with 5 bases left between them. The CDR3 runs 12 residues. CDR1 and CDR2 (germline): LNHDA, SQIVND (reference sequence). The DNA for the CDR3 is TGTGCCAGTAGTATAGAGGCGGAGCCCCAGCATTTT. Translated, it gives CASSIEAEPQHF.

This chain uses TRBV19 with TRBJ2-1; D gene unclear. The germline gives CDR1 LNHDA, CDR2 SQIVND (reference sequence). The CDR3 has 13 residues. Deletions cut 0 bases from V and 5 bases from J, with 5 bases between. CDR3 protein: CASSIDQDNEQFF. CDR3 sequence (DNA): TGTGCCAGTAGTATAGATCAAGACAATGAGCAGTTCTTC. The variable domain in full, completed from reference TRBV19 and TRBJ2-1, reads DGGITQSPKYLFRKEGQNVTLSCEQNLNHDAMYWYRQDPGQGLRLIYYSQIVNDFQKGDIAEGYSVSREKKESFPLTVTSAQKNPTAFYLCASSIDQDNEQFFGPGTRLTVL.

The chain joins TRBV15 to TRBJ1-1; TRBD1 is a possible D gene (5 bases). The V end lost 6 bases, the J end lost 1 base, and 12 bases lay between the germline ends. The germline V gene encodes CDR1 LNHNV and CDR2 YYDKDF (reference sequence). This CDR3 spans 14 amino acids. For the CDR3, the DNA is TGTGCCACCAGGCAGGGCGGACAGAACACTGAAGCTTTCTTT. This codes for CATRQGGQNTEAFF.